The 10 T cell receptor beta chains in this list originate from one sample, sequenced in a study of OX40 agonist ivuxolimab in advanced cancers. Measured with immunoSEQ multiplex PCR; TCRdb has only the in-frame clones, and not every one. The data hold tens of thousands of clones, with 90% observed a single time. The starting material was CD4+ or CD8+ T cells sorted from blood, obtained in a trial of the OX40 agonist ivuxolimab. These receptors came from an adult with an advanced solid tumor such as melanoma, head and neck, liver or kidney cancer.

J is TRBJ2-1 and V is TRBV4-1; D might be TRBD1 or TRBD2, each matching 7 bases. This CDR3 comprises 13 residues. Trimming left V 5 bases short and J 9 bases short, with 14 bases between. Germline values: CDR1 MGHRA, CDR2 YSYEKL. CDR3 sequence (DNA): TGCGCCAGCAGCGGAGACAGGGAGGGTGAGCAGTTCTTC. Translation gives CASSGDREGEQFF.

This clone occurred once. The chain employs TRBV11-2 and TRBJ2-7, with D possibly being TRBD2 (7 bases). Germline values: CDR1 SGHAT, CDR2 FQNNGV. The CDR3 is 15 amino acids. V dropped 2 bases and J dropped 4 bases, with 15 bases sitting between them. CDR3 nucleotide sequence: TGTGCCAGCAGCTTACCGGGGGGCGCAGGGTACGAGCAGTACTTC. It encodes CASSLPGGAGYEQYF.

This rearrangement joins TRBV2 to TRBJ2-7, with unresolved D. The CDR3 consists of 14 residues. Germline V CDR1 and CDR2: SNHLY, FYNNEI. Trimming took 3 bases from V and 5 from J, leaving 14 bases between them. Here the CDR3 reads CASSDSSPVDEQYF. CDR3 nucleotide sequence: TGTGCCAGCAGTGACTCATCCCCCGTAGACGAGCAGTACTTC.

CDR3 sequence: CASSEAVGTGELFF. The CDR3 DNA reads as TGTGCCAGCAGTGAAGCCGTGGGCACCGGGGAGCTGTTTTTT. This chain connects TRBV6-1 to TRBJ2-2; D is uncertain. V was trimmed by 0 bases and J by 4 bases, leaving 6 bases between them. This CDR3 is built from 14 residues. In germline, CDR1 is MNHNS, CDR2 SASEGT.

In nucleotides, the CDR3 is TGTGCCAGCAGTCCTGGCGGGGGCTCACCCCTCCACTTT. Translation gives CASSPGGGSPLHF. The rearrangement uses TRBV6-5 and TRBJ1-6, with D possibly matching TRBD1 (6 bases). This CDR3 has 13 residues. CDR1 MNHEY and CDR2 SVGAGI come from the germline V gene. Trimming took off 5 bases at V and 10 bases at J, with 12 bases between the two ends.

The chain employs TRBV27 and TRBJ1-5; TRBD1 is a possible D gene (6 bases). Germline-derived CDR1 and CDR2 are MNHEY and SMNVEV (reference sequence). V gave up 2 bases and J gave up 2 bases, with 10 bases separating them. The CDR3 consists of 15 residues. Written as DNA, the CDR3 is TGTGCCAGCAGTTTAGGCAGGGGTGGCAATCAGCCCCAGCATTTT. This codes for CASSLGRGGNQPQHF.

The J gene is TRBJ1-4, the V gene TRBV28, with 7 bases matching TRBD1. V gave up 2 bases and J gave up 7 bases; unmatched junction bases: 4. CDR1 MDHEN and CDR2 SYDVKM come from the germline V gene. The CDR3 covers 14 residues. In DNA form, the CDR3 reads TGTGCCAGCAGTTTACGGCAGGGGGGTGAAAAACTGTTTTTT. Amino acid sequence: CASSLRQGGEKLFF. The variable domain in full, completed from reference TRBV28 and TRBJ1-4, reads DVKVTQSSRYLVKRTGEKVFLECVQDMDHENMFWYRQDPGLGLRLIYFSYDVKMKEKGDIPEGYSVSREKKERFSLILESASTNQTSMYLCASSLRQGGEKLFFGSGTQLSVL.

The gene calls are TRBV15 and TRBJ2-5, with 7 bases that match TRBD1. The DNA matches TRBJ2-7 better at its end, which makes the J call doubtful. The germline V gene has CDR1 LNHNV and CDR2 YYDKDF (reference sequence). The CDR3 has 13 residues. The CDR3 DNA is TGTGCCACCGGGGACAGTAGCTCCTACGAGCAGTACTTC. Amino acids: CATGDSSSYEQYF.

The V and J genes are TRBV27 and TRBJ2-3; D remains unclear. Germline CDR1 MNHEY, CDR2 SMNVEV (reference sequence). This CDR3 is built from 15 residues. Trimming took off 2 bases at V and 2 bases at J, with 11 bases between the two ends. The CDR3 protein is CASSLVAALTDTQYF. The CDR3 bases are TGTGCCAGCAGTTTAGTAGCAGCACTCACAGATACGCAGTATTTT.

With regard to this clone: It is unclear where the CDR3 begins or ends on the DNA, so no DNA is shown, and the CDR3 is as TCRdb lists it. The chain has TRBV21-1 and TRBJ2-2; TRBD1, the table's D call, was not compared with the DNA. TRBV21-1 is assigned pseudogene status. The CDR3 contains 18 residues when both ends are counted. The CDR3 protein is CASSKAPVGQGAGGELFF.